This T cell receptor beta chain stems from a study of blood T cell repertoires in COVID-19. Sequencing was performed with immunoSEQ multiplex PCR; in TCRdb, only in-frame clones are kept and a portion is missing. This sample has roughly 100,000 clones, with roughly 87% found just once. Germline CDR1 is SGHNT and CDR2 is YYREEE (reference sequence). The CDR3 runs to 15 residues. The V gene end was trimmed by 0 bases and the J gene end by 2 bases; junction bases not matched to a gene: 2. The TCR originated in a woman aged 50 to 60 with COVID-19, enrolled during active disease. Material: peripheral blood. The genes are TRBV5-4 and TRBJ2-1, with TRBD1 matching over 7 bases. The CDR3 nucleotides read TGTGCCAGCAGCTTGGATCAGGGGGCCTACAATGAGCAGTTCTTC. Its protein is CASSLDQGAYNEQFF.